The clone carrying this T cell receptor (beta chain) showed up just a few times. The sample is drawn from a study of patients and donors after allogeneic stem cell transplantation. In TCRdb, the RT-PCR reads were re-called with MiXCR into one record per CDR3 protein. The sample has tens of thousands of distinct CDR3 sequences; around a third are singletons. This CDR3 has 13 amino acids. V lost 1 base, J lost 7 bases, and 10 bases lay in between. The clonotype comes from a human donor who was either an allogeneic HSCT recipient or a stem cell or donor lymphocyte infusion donor (not recorded which). It is not recorded whose cells these are; they may come from a transplant donor. The material sequenced was blood, either unsorted or a sorted T cell fraction (not recorded which). This chain connects TRBV12-3 or TRBV12-4 to TRBJ1-2; D is possibly TRBD1 (5 bases). CDR3 in amino acids: CASSLGGTIGYTF. The DNA for the CDR3 is TGTGCCAGCAGTTTAGGAGGGACGATTGGCTACACCTTC.